The sequence of this TCR beta chain was determined in a study of graft-versus-host responses after intestinal transplantation. Clones were read by immunoSEQ multiplex PCR, and TCRdb kept only the in-frame ones, dropping some. The sample has roughly 9,400 clones; 90% to 95% are singletons. V was clipped by 1 base and J by 10 bases, with 7 bases between them. Per the germline V gene, CDR1 is MGHRA and CDR2 is YSYEKL. This CDR3 has 11 residues. Sample: PBMCs, taken 8 days after intestinal transplant. This sequence was found in a human patient who received an intestinal transplant, so some T cells may come from the graft donor. This chain connects TRBV4-1 to TRBJ1-2; D is unresolved. The CDR3 loop is CASSQGGDYTF. DNA for the CDR3: TGCGCCAGCAGCCAAGGAGGTGACTACACCTTC.